Listed below are T cell receptor beta chains from one sample, sequenced in a study of T-cell reconstitution after alpha-beta-depleted transplantation in children. TCRdb fed the PCR reads into MiXCR, producing one record per CDR3 protein. There are 500,000 to 600,000 distinct CDR3 sequences in the sample; about 18% occur only once, and 3.3% lies in the top ten. Source: PBMCs from the stem cell graft donor, taken from the stem cell graft. The receptors originated from a human donor who donated a stem cell graft to a child with acute lymphoblastic leukemia. The CDR3 runs from the conserved cysteine through the conserved F or W. A D gene is named only where the DNA matches it firmly. Clone sizes are given selectively: once, few, many, or a class where the clone is expanded.

size,J,D,V,CDR3,DNA
.,TRBJ2-6,.,TRBV4-1,CASSPIPGANVLTF,TGCGCCAGCAGCCCTATCCCTGGGGCCAACGTCCTGACTTTC
.,TRBJ2-7,TRBD1,TRBV15,CATSGGQGAGEQYF,TGTGCCACCAGCGGAGGACAGGGGGCAGGCGAGCAGTACTTC
few,TRBJ1-3,TRBD1,TRBV6-5,CASRYTGGSGNTIYF,TGTGCCAGCAGGTACACAGGGGGCTCTGGAAACACCATATATTTT
.,TRBJ2-1,.,TRBV30,CAWSVYDPSYNEQFF,TGTGCCTGGAGTGTATACGACCCGTCCTACAATGAGCAGTTCTTC
.,TRBJ1-2,.,TRBV3-1,CASSQPPGDYGYTF,TGTGCCAGCAGCCAACCTCCGGGGGACTATGGCTACACCTTC
few,TRBJ1-3,.,TRBV10-3,CAISEIPGTGNTIYF,TGTGCCATCAGTGAGATCCCGGGAACTGGAAACACCATATATTTT
.,TRBJ1-1,.,TRBV23-1,CASSQSILGETEAFF,TGCGCCAGCAGTCAATCGATTTTAGGGGAAACTGAAGCTTTCTTT
.,TRBJ1-1,TRBD1,TRBV7-8,CASSLVPDRDSTFRGTEAFF,TGTGCCAGCAGCCTGGTCCCCGATCGGGACAGCACTTTTCGAGGGACTGAAGCTTTCTTT
few,TRBJ1-2,TRBD1,TRBV12-3/TRBV12-4,CASRAGDSSGYGYTF,TGTGCCAGCAGGGCCGGGGACAGCAGCGGCTATGGCTACACCTTC
few,TRBJ1-5,.,TRBV27,CASSNEVNQPQHF,TGTGCCAGCTCTAATGAGGTCAATCAGCCCCAGCATTTT
many,TRBJ1-5,.,TRBV10-3,CAIGSNQPQHF,TGTGCCATCGGTAGCAATCAGCCCCAGCATTTT
few,TRBJ2-5,.,TRBV7-9,CASSNALGSQETQYF,TGTGCCAGCAGCAATGCCTTGGGTTCGCAAGAGACCCAGTACTTC
.,TRBJ2-3,.,TRBV3-1,CASSQEHVIGTDTQYF,TGTGCCAGCAGCCAAGAGCACGTTATTGGCACAGATACGCAGTATTTT
few,TRBJ2-2,.,TRBV4-1,CASSRAPGDPGELFF,TGCGCCAGCAGCCGAGCCCCAGGGGACCCCGGGGAGCTGTTTTTT
few,TRBJ2-7,.,TRBV4-1,CASSQDNVEQYEQYF,TGCGCCAGCAGCCAAGATAACGTGGAGCAGTACGAGCAGTACTTC
.,TRBJ2-2,TRBD1,TRBV3-1,CASSPGQGAAKRPGELFF,TGTGCCAGCAGCCCTGGACAGGGGGCGGCCAAACGTCCGGGGGAGCTGTTTTTT
.,TRBJ2-3,.,TRBV11-1,CASSLVQRARDTQYF,TGTGCCAGCAGCTTGGTCCAGAGGGCGAGAGATACGCAGTATTTT
.,TRBJ2-7,TRBD2,TRBV7-9,CASSGTSAAYEQYF,TGTGCCAGCTCCGGAACTAGCGCGGCCTACGAGCAGTACTTC
.,TRBJ2-3,.,TRBV5-1,CASSLGRIVDTQYF,TGCGCCAGCAGCTTGGGGCGGATAGTTGATACGCAGTATTTT
few,TRBJ2-3,.,TRBV6-5,CASSYSSGFVSTDTQYF,TGTGCCAGCAGTTACTCGAGTGGATTTGTTAGCACAGATACGCAGTATTTT
.,TRBJ2-3,TRBD2,TRBV29-1,CSPKLAGVQDTQYF,TGCAGCCCTAAACTAGCGGGAGTACAAGATACGCAGTATTTT
few,TRBJ2-2,.,TRBV12-3/TRBV12-4,CASWIPGTGELFF,TGTGCCAGCTGGATACCTGGCACCGGGGAGCTGTTTTTT
.,TRBJ2-4,.,TRBV28,CASSRPRGLGNIQYF,TGTGCCAGCAGTCGCCCGCGGGGTCTGGGAAACATTCAGTACTTC
.,TRBJ2-2,TRBD2,TRBV24-1,CATSDSSGRASTGELFF,TGTGCCACCAGTGATAGTAGCGGGAGGGCCTCCACCGGGGAGCTGTTTTTT
.,TRBJ2-1,.,TRBV6-1,CASSEFIGGGGEQFF,TGTGCCAGCAGTGAATTCATCGGGGGAGGGGGTGAGCAGTTCTTC
few,TRBJ2-7,TRBD1,TRBV20-1,CSAWAGGEQYF,TGCAGTGCTTGGGCAGGGGGCGAGCAGTACTTC
few,TRBJ1-2,.,TRBV7-9,CASSLGGSSRQGYTF,TGTGCCAGCAGCTTAGGAGGGAGCTCCCGACAGGGCTACACCTTC
.,TRBJ2-7,.,TRBV12-3/TRBV12-4,CASSSSGVGEEQYF,TGTGCCAGCAGTTCGAGCGGAGTAGGGGAGGAGCAGTACTTC
few,TRBJ2-6,.,TRBV7-9,CASSLEGIIGANVLTF,TGTGCCAGCAGCCTGGAGGGGATCATTGGGGCCAACGTCCTGACTTTC
few,TRBJ2-5,.,TRBV12-3/TRBV12-4,CASSYEEGIGTQYF,TGTGCCAGCAGTTACGAGGAGGGGATAGGGACCCAGTACTTC
few,TRBJ2-7,.,TRBV12-3/TRBV12-4,CASMLSGSGLYEQYF,TGTGCCAGCATGTTATCCGGTTCCGGCCTCTACGAGCAGTACTTC
few,TRBJ2-5,.,TRBV4-1,CASSQGSGLQETQYF,TGCGCCAGCAGCCAAGGTTCCGGACTGCAAGAGACCCAGTACTTC
.,TRBJ2-5,TRBD2,TRBV30,CAWSRNSGETQYF,TGTGCCTGGAGTAGGAATAGCGGGGAGACCCAGTACTTC
few,TRBJ2-7,TRBD1,TRBV20-1,CSASPGQGGDEQYF,TGCAGTGCTAGCCCAGGACAGGGAGGCGACGAGCAGTACTTC
few,TRBJ2-1,.,TRBV5-1,CASSIRDGSYNEQFF,TGCGCCAGCAGCATTCGGGACGGCTCCTACAATGAGCAGTTCTTC
.,TRBJ2-1,TRBD1,TRBV29-1,CSVEDPGQGGEFF,TGCAGCGTTGAAGATCCCGGACAGGGAGGAGAGTTCTTC
.,TRBJ1-2,TRBD1,TRBV18,CASSTRQGIYDGYTF,TGTGCCAGCTCAACCCGACAGGGGATCTACGATGGCTACACCTTC
.,TRBJ1-2,TRBD1,TRBV3-1,CASSAGTGDFGYTF,TGTGCCAGCAGCGCCGGGACAGGGGATTTTGGCTACACCTTC
.,TRBJ2-3,.,TRBV12-3/TRBV12-4,CASSFGGATQYF,TGTGCCAGCAGTTTTGGGGGCGCGACGCAGTATTTT
few,TRBJ1-2,.,TRBV12-3/TRBV12-4,CASRLDSPNYGYTF,TGTGCCAGCAGACTAGACAGTCCGAACTATGGCTACACCTTC
.,TRBJ2-1,.,TRBV7-9,CASSYTDRYNEQFF,TGTGCCAGCAGCTATACCGACAGATACAATGAGCAGTTCTTC
.,TRBJ1-2,TRBD1,TRBV5-1,CASVLRPTGENYGYTF,TGCGCCAGCGTCCTACGCCCGACAGGGGAAAACTATGGCTACACCTTC
.,TRBJ2-7,.,TRBV25-1,CASAGGPLNSYEQYF,TGTGCCAGCGCCGGAGGGCCTCTTAATTCCTACGAGCAGTACTTC
.,TRBJ1-5,.,TRBV20-1,CSASSGTAYGNQPQHF,TGCAGTGCTAGTAGCGGGACCGCGTATGGCAATCAGCCCCAGCATTTT
.,TRBJ2-7,.,TRBV6-5,CASNLGGSDEQYF,TGTGCCAGCAATTTAGGAGGGTCGGATGAGCAGTACTTC
.,TRBJ2-5,.,TRBV12-3/TRBV12-4,CASRQNQGRETQYF,TGTGCCAGCAGGCAAAATCAGGGGAGGGAGACCCAGTACTTC
.,TRBJ1-1,.,TRBV18,CASSPGSPTEAFF,TGTGCCAGCTCACCGGGGAGCCCCACTGAAGCTTTCTTT